This T cell receptor beta chain was recovered during a study of patients and donors after allogeneic stem cell transplantation. Each CDR3 protein gets one entry after TCRdb re-called the RT-PCR reads with MiXCR. The sample includes some 880,000 distinct CDR3 sequences, more than 15% of them seen just once. This clonotype was observed once. The germline CDR1 and CDR2 sequences are DFQATT and SNEGSKA (reference sequence). The ends lost 1 base at V and 4 bases at J; junction bases unmatched: 7. The CDR3 is 15 residues long. The sequenced material came from blood, either unsorted or a sorted T cell fraction (not recorded which). This receptor was taken from a human donor who was either an allogeneic HSCT recipient or a stem cell or donor lymphocyte infusion donor (not recorded which). It is not recorded whose cells these are; they may come from a transplant donor. The rearrangement joins TRBV20-1 to TRBJ2-3; TRBD2 matches 8 bases. Here the CDR3 reads CSARVERELPDTQYF. The CDR3 DNA reads as TGCAGTGCTAGAGTCGAGCGGGAGCTTCCAGATACGCAGTATTTT.